These T cell receptor beta chains were read from a single sample in a study of technical replicates of blood from several donors. Clones were read by immunoSEQ multiplex PCR, and TCRdb kept only the in-frame ones, dropping some. The table records 55,000 to 75,000 clones, 90% to 95% of them present only once. Material: PBMCs. Every receptor here comes from a human donor in good health. Some clones in this sample may be carry-over from other donors' samples. The CDR3 runs from the conserved cysteine through the conserved F or W. D genes are given only for firm matches. Only part of the rows carry a size: once, few, many, or a class if the clone is expanded.

D,V,size,J,DNA,CDR3
TRBD1,TRBV6-4,.,TRBJ2-1,TGTGCCAGCAGTGAAGGGACAGGGGCCCACAATGAGCAGTTCTTC,CASSEGTGAHNEQFF
.,TRBV7-6,few,TRBJ2-5,TGTGCCAGCAGCTTAGGTGGGCTTGAGACCCAGTACTTC,CASSLGGLETQYF
.,TRBV10-3,.,TRBJ2-3,TGTGCCGCGGGGACCGGGACCACCATAAGCACAGATACGCAGTATTTT,CAAGTGTTISTDTQYF
TRBD1,TRBV7-9,.,TRBJ2-1,TGTGTCAGCAGCCAAAGGACAGGGGAGTTGAAGCAGTTCTTC,CVSSQRTGELKQFF
.,TRBV4-3,.,TRBJ2-1,TGCGCCAGCAGTCAGGGTGGCTTTGAGCAGTTCTTC,CASSQGGFEQFF
.,TRBV19,.,TRBJ1-1,TGTGCCAGTAGTATTGAGGGCCTCACTGAAGCTTTCTTT,CASSIEGLTEAFF
.,TRBV7-9,.,TRBJ1-3,TGTGCCAGCAGCCCCCCCCCGAGGGTTGGAAACACCATATATTTT,CASSPPPRVGNTIYF
TRBD2,TRBV25-1,once,TRBJ2-7,TGTGCCAGCAGTCCCACGGGGACTAGCGGTCATTACGAGCAGTACTTC,CASSPTGTSGHYEQYF
TRBD2,TRBV7-2,.,TRBJ2-1,TGTGCCAGCAGCACCGCGGGACTAGCGGGACATGAGCAGTTCTTC,CASSTAGLAGHEQFF
TRBD1,TRBV6-5,.,TRBJ1-2,TGTGCCAGCAGTTACTCCCAGGGGGGTGGCTATGGCTACACCTTC,CASSYSQGGGYGYTF
TRBD2,TRBV6-1,.,TRBJ2-1,TGTGCCAGCAGTGAACCTAGCGGGGGGGAAGGTGGGCGGTTCTTC,CASSEPSGGEGGRFF
.,TRBV5-1,once,TRBJ2-2,TGCGCCAGCAGCGGGGAGATCGGGGAGCTGTTTTTT,CASSGEIGELFF
.,TRBV11-3,once,TRBJ1-6,TGTGCCAGCAGTAGGGAGGGCGGCAATTCACCCCTCCACTTT,CASSREGGNSPLHF
TRBD1,TRBV9,.,TRBJ2-7,TGTGCCAGCAGCGTACTTGACAGGGGCCACGAGCAGTACTTC,CASSVLDRGHEQYF
TRBD1,TRBV6-5,.,TRBJ1-2,TGTGCCAGCGCACCTCCGGGACAGCTATACTATGGCTACACCTTC,CASAPPGQLYYGYTF
.,TRBV5-4,.,TRBJ1-1,TGTGCCAGCAAAACGGGGGGCACTTGGTACACTGAAGCTTTCTTT,CASKTGGTWYTEAFF
TRBD1,TRBV27,.,TRBJ1-2,TGTGCCAGCAGTTTAAGACCGGGACAGGGCTATGGCTACACCTTC,CASSLRPGQGYGYTF
.,TRBV7-2,once,TRBJ2-7,TGTGCCAGCAGCTTAGTGTCTCAGGGGCCCTCCTACGAGCAGTACTTC,CASSLVSQGPSYEQYF
.,TRBV4-2,.,TRBJ1-1,TGTGCCAGCAGCCAAGGCTCGGGGGGCCTTAACGTAGCTTTCTTT,CASSQGSGGLNVAFF
.,TRBV7-9,.,TRBJ1-3,TGTGCCAGCAGCTTAACAGGGACCTCTGGAAACACCATATATTTT,CASSLTGTSGNTIYF
.,TRBV2,.,TRBJ1-2,TGTGCCAGCAGTGAACAGGGCCCTCAATATGGCTACACCTTC,CASSEQGPQYGYTF
TRBD1,TRBV4-2,.,TRBJ1-2,TGTGCCAGCAGCCTTAGGGCGGGTCAGGGGGCGAGGTATGGCTACACCTTC,CASSLRAGQGARYGYTF
.,TRBV7-3,once,TRBJ2-3,TGTGCCAGCAGCTTAGACAACACAGATACGCAGTATTTT,CASSLDNTDTQYF
TRBD1,TRBV4-2,.,TRBJ1-2,TGTGCCAGCAGCCAAGAAGGTAGGGGGCGCCTTGGCTACACCTTC,CASSQEGRGRLGYTF
.,TRBV27,.,TRBJ2-1,TGTGCCAGCAGTCTTCAATCCTTTGAACGGAGAGCCTACAATGAGCAGTTCTTC,CASSLQSFERRAYNEQFF
TRBD2,TRBV5-5,.,TRBJ2-5,TGTGCCAGCAGCTTGGGCCCAGTACGTGCAGCGGGAGAGGAGACCCAGTACTTC,CASSLGPVRAAGEETQYF
TRBD2,TRBV19,.,TRBJ2-1,TGTGCCAGTAGTATTTCTCTAGCGGGGGCCCACAATGAGCAGTTCTTC,CASSISLAGAHNEQFF
TRBD2,TRBV7-9,.,TRBJ2-1,TGTGCCAGCAGCTTTAGCGGGGGGGCATACAATGAGCAGTTCTTC,CASSFSGGAYNEQFF
TRBD1,TRBV6-5,.,TRBJ1-2,TGTGCCAGCACCCCTCGTCAGGACAGGGCTGGCTACACCTTC,CASTPRQDRAGYTF
TRBD2,TRBV2,.,TRBJ2-2,TGTGCCAGCAGTGACGGGTCGGGAGGGTACACCGGGGAGCTGTTTTTT,CASSDGSGGYTGELFF
.,TRBV28,.,TRBJ2-3,TGTGCCAGCAGCCTGGAGGATACGCAGTATTTT,CASSLEDTQYF
.,TRBV4-1,.,TRBJ2-5,TGCGCCAGCAGCCAAGACCCGCGGGGGACCCAGTACTTC,CASSQDPRGTQYF